This T cell receptor (beta chain) originates from a study of blood T cell repertoires in COVID-19. Clones were read by immunoSEQ multiplex PCR, and TCRdb kept only the in-frame ones, dropping some. The data contain 43,000 or so clones, 85% to 95% of them singletons. The germline gives CDR1 SGHRS, CDR2 YFSETQ. V was pared by 4 bases and J by 4 bases, with 5 bases of the junction left unmatched. This CDR3 spans 14 amino acids. This TCR was recovered from a human donor in a cohort sampled during active COVID-19. The sequenced material came from peripheral blood. This sequence joins TRBV5-1 and TRBJ2-5; 9 nucleotides align to TRBD1. The CDR3 DNA reads as TGCGCCAGCAGCGCGACAGGGGGTTTAGAGACCCAGTACTTC. Protein sequence: CASSATGGLETQYF.